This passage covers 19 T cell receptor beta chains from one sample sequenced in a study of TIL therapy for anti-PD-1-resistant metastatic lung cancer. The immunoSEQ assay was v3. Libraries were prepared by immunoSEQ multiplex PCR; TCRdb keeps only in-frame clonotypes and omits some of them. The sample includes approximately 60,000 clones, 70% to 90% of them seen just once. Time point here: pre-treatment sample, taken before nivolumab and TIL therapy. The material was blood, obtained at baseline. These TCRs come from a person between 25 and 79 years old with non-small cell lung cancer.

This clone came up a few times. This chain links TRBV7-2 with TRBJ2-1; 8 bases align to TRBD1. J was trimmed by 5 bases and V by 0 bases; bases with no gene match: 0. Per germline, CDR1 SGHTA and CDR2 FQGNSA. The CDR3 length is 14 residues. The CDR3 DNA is TGTGCCAGCAGCTTAGCGACAGGGGACAATGAGCAGTTCTTC. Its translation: CASSLATGDNEQFF. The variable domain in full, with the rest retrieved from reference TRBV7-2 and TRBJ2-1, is GAGVSQSPSNKVTEKGKDVELRCDPISGHTALYWYRQSLGQGLEFLIYFQGNSAPDKSGLPSDRFSAERTGGSVSTLTIQRTQQEDSAVYLCASSLATGDNEQFFGPGTRLTVL.

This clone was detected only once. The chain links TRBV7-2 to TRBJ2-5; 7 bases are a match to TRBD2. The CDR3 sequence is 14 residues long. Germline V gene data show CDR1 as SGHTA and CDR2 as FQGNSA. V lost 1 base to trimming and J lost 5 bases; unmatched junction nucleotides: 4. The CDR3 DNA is TGTGCCAGCAGCTTAGGGATGGGAGGGGAGACCCAGTACTTC. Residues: CASSLGMGGETQYF.

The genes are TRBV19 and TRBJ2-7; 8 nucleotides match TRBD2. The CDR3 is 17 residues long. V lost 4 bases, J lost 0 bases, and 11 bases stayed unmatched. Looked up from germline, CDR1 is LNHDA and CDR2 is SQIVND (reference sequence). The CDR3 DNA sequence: TGTGCCAGTAGTACTCACCGGGGGGGGCCCAGCTCCTACGAGCAGTACTTC. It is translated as CASSTHRGGPSSYEQYF.

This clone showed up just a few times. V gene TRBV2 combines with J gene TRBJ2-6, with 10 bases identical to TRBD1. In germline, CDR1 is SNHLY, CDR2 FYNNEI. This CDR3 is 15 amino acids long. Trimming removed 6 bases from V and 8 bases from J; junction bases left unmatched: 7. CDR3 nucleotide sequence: TGTGCCAGCAGAGGCCGGGACAGGGGCCCCAACGTCCTGACTTTC. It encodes CASRGRDRGPNVLTF.

CDR3 coding DNA: TGTGCCAGCAGAAGCAACAATGAGCAGTTCTTC. Protein product: CASRSNNEQFF. The rearrangement joins TRBV6-5 to TRBJ2-1; D gene uncertain. Trimming shortened V by 6 bases and J by 5 bases, and 5 bases separated the two germline ends. This CDR3 comprises 11 residues. The germline gives CDR1 MNHEY, CDR2 SVGAGI.

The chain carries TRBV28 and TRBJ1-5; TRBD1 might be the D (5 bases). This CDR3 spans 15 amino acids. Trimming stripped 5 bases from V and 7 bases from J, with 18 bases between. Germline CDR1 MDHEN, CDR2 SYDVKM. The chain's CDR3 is CASSPPLGPGQPQHF. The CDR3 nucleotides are TGTGCCAGCAGTCCCCCTTTGGGGCCCGGGCAGCCCCAGCATTTT.

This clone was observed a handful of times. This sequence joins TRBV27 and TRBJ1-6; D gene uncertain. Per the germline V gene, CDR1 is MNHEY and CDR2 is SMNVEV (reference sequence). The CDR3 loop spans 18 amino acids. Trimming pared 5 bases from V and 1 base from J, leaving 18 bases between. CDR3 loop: CASSKDPTKGSYNSPLHF. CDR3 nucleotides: TGTGCCAGCAGTAAGGATCCTACAAAAGGGTCCTATAATTCACCCCTCCACTTT.

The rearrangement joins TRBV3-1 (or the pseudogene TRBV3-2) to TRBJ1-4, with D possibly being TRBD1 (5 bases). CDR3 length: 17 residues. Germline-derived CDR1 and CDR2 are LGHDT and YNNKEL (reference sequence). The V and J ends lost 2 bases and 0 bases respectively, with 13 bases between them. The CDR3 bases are TGTGCCAGCAGCCAACCTCTGGACATTGCAACTAATGAAAAACTGTTTTTT. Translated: CASSQPLDIATNEKLFF.

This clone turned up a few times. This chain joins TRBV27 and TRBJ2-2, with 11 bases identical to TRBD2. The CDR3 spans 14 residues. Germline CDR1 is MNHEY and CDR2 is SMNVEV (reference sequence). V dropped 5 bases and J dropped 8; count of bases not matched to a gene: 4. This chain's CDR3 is CASSPTSGTGELFF. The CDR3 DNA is TGTGCCAGCAGTCCGACTAGCGGGACAGGGGAGCTGTTTTTT.

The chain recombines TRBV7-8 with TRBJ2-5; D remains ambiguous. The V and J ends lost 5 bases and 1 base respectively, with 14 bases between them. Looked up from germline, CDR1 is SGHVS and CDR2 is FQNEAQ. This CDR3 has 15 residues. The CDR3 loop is CASSPNGRRQETQYF. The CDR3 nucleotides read TGTGCCAGCAGCCCTAATGGCAGGCGCCAAGAGACCCAGTACTTC. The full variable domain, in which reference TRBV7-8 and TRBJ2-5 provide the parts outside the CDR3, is GAGVSQSPRYKVAKRGQDVALRCDPISGHVSLFWYQQALGQGPEFLTYFQNEAQLDKSGLPSDRFFAERPEGSVSTLKIQRTQQEDSAVYLCASSPNGRRQETQYFGPGTRLLVL.

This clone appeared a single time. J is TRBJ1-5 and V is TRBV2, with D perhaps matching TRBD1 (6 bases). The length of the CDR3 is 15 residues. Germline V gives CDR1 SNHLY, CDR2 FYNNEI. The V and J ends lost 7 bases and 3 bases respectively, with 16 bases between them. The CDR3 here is CASTLEGEYNQPQHF. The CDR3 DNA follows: TGTGCCAGCACCCTGGAGGGGGAATACAATCAGCCCCAGCATTTT.

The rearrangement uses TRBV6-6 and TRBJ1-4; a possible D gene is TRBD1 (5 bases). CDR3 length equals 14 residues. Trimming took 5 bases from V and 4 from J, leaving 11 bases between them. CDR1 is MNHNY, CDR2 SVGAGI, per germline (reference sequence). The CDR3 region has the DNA TGTGCCAGCAGTAAGACAGCTGTTAATGAAAAACTGTTTTTT. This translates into CASSKTAVNEKLFF.

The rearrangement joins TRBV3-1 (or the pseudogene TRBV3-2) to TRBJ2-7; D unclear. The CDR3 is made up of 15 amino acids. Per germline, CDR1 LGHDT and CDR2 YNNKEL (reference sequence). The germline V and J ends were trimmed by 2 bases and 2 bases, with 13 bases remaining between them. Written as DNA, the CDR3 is TGTGCCAGCAGCCAAAGCCACGTCCCAGCCTACGAGCAGTACTTC. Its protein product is CASSQSHVPAYEQYF.

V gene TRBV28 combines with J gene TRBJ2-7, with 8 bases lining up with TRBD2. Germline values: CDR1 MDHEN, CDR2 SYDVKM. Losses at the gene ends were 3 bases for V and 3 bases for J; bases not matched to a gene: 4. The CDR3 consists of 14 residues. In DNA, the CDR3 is TGTGCCAGCAGTTTCTTGGGACTAGGCTACGAGCAGTACTTC. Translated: CASSFLGLGYEQYF.

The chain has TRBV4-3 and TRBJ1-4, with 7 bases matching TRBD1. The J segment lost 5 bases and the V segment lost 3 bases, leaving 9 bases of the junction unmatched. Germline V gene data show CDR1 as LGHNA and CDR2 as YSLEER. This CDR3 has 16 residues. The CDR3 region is CASSHPAGQTNEKLFF. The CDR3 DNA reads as TGCGCCAGCAGCCATCCCGCGGGACAGACGAATGAAAAACTGTTTTTT.

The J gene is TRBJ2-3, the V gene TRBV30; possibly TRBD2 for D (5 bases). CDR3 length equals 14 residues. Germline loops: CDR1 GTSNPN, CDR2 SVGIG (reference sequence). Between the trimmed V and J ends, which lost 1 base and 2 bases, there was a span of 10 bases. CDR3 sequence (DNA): TGTGCCTGGAGTGAACAGCGGACCACAGATACGCAGTATTTT. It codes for CAWSEQRTTDTQYF.

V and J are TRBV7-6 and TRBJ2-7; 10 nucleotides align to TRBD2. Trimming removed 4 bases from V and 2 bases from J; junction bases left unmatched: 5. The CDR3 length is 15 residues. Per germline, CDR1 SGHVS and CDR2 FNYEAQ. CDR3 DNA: TGTGCCAGCAGCTCAAGACTAGCGGGTCCCTACGAGCAGTACTTC. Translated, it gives CASSSRLAGPYEQYF.

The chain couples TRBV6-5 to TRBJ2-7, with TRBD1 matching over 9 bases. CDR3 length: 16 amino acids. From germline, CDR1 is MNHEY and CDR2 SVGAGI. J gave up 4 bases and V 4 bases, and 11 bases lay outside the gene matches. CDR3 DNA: TGTGCCAGCAGTTCCACCGGGACAGGGATAGAGTACGAGCAGTACTTC. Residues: CASSSTGTGIEYEQYF.

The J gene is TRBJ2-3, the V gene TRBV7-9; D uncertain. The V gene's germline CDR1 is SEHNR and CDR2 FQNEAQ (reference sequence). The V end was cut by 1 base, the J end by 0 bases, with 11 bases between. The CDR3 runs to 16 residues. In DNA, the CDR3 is TGTGCCAGCAGCTTAGTGGTTACTACTAGCACAGATACGCAGTATTTT. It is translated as CASSLVVTTSTDTQYF.